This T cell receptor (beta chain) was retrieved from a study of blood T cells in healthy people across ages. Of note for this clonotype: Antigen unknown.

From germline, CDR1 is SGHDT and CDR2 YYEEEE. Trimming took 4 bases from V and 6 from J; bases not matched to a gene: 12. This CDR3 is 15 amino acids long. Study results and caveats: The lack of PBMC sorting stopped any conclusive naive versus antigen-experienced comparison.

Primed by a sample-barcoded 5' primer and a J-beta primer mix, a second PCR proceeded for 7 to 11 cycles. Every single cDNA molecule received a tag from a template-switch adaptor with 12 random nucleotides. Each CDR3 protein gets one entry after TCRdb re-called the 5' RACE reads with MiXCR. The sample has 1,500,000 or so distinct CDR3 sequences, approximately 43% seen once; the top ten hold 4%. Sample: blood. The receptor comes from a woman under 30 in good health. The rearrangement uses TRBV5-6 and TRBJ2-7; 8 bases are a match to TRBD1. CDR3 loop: CASSQSGQDTSEQYF. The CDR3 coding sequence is TGTGCCAGCAGCCAATCGGGACAGGACACGTCCGAGCAGTACTTC.